The clone carrying this T cell receptor beta chain was seen many times. Its antigen is not known. The data were obtained in a study of tumor-infiltrating lymphocytes in primary liver carcinoma. The wider study: Stage T1-T3 N0M0 tumors spanned about 4.2 to 11 cm. Samples yielded about 3.65 to 7.5 million productive TCRbeta reads, similar across tissue types. Study conclusions and caveats: Left bulk and unsorted, the samples did not allow CD4+ and CD8+ repertoires to be compared.

A primer in the constant region served to generate TCR beta cDNA from approximately 450 ng of total RNA. Sequencing libraries for TCR beta derived from three nested multiplex PCR rounds that used slightly modified ARM-PCR. For around 9 cycles apiece, the opening two PCR rounds ran with TRBV1-TRBV30 forward primers and a C-beta reverse primer. Via MiXCR, TCRdb re-called the multiplex PCR reads, giving one row per CDR3 protein. The table records about 180,000 distinct CDR3 sequences, roughly 60% of them present only once. Researchers drew blood RNA from unsorted whole blood and extracted germline DNA as well. The CDR3 consists of 15 residues. Germline lookup yields CDR1 SGHAT and CDR2 FQNNGV. Trimming stripped 0 bases from V and 3 bases from J, with 11 bases between.

The chain links TRBV11-2 to TRBJ1-1, with D possibly being TRBD1 (5 bases). The receptor was derived from a man between 40 and 49 years old with primary liver carcinoma and hepatitis B virus infection. Sequencing used peripheral blood. CDR3 in DNA: TGTGCCAGCAGCTTAGAGTTGGGGGGGTACACTGAAGCTTTCTTT. Its protein product is CASSLELGGYTEAFF.